Here is one T cell receptor (beta chain) with its context. Its antigen remains unidentified. The sample belongs to a study of graft-versus-host responses after intestinal transplantation. Study information: Each recipient received anti-thymocyte globulin induction, then tacrolimus and steroids for roughly 3 years. Study observations and caveats: Recipient marrow contained GvH clones, some of which appeared first in ileum or blood. After transplant, early declines in HvG clones were associated with peak levels of circulating GvH clones. High graft-versus-host to host-versus-graft T cell clonal ratios marked allografts of patients with graft-donor macrochimerism.

Germline V lookup: CDR1 KGHSH, CDR2 LQKENI. Trimming cost V 4 bases and J 5 bases; bases outside gene matches: 5. This CDR3 spans 14 amino acids. Repertoires were generated with immunoSEQ multiplex PCR, while TCRdb's copy carries only in-frame clones and drops some. The sample yields 140,000 or so clones, 85% to 95% seen once. V and J are TRBV18 and TRBJ1-1; TRBD1 agrees at 9 bases. Sequences were derived from unstimulated CD4+ T cells sorted from spleen or lymph node cells, sampled before intestinal transplant. The TCR sequence derives from a human donor who received an intestinal transplant. Written as DNA, the CDR3 is TGTGCCAGCTCACGAACAGGGGGCTGGACTGAAGCTTTCTTT. Its protein is CASSRTGGWTEAFF.